This T cell receptor (beta chain) appears in the sequencing data of a study of blood T cell repertoires in COVID-19. As for the study in general: Donors in the United States, Italy and Spain gave samples during acute or convalescent COVID-19.

Adults between about 18 and 95 years of age took part from 20 to 25 US areas. Donors in Cohort 3 counted as recovered after two negative PCRs, clearance, or symptom resolution. Measured with immunoSEQ multiplex PCR; TCRdb has only the in-frame clones, and not every one. The sample lists fewer than 250,000 clones, more than 70% occurring once. Material: PBMCs or T cells enriched from blood (not recorded which). The clonotype was recovered from a woman in her 50s who had recovered from COVID-19.

The CDR3 nucleotides read TGTGCCAGCACCGACCGGGTCCCCGAAATGGACAATGGGTTCGGTTTCTTT. This translates into CASTDRVPEMDNGFGFF. This chain links TRBV7-9 with TRBJ1-1; the D gene is possibly TRBD1 (5 bases). There are 17 residues in the CDR3. CDR1 is SEHNR and CDR2 is FQNEAQ in the germline V gene (reference sequence). V was trimmed by 7 bases and J by 13 bases, leaving 34 bases between them.